Given below is one TCR beta chain in context. The sample comes from a study of T cells after yellow fever vaccination. The CDR3 covers 17 residues. Trimming at V came to 2 bases and at J to 4 bases, leaving 11 bases not matched to a gene. Germline CDR1 reads SGHTA; CDR2 reads FQGNSA. One entry per CDR3 protein, called by TCRdb with MiXCR from the 5' RACE reads. The sample has 510,000 or so distinct CDR3 sequences, approximately 21% seen once. The chain combines TRBV7-2 with TRBJ2-5, with 9 bases matching TRBD1. Here the sequenced sample was PBMCs, taken 15 days after the yellow fever booster vaccination. The sequence was collected from a man aged 25-45 years who received the YFV17D yellow fever vaccine. The CDR3 bases are TGTGCCAGCAGCTTATGGTCTTCGGGACAGGGAGGAGAGACCCAGTACTTC. Amino acid sequence: CASSLWSSGQGGETQYF.